The source of this T cell receptor (beta chain) is a study of cytomegalovirus exposure and HLA in healthy donors. Healthy bone marrow donors made up the donors. In the PCR, 60 Vbeta and 13 Jbeta primers were used. Libraries were prepared by immunoSEQ multiplex PCR; TCRdb keeps only in-frame clonotypes and omits some of them. There are about 50,000 clones in the sample; 70% to 80% occur only once, and around 2.5% lies in the top ten. The CDR3 has 13 residues. In germline, CDR1 is SEHNR, CDR2 FQNEAQ (reference sequence). Trimming stripped 7 bases from V and 2 bases from J, with 11 bases between. The study, taken as a whole, reports: A few chains linked to CMV were shown in vitro to be specific for CMV antigens.

This clone was recorded only once. Antigen: not known. Material for sequencing was PBMCs. The gene calls are TRBV7-9 and TRBJ1-2, with a weak D call TRBD1 (6 bases). This receptor was taken from a woman aged 40 to 55 in good health and CMV-seropositive. CDR3 sequence (DNA): TGTGCCAGCAACAGGGTGGAAAACTATGGCTACACCTTC. Translating it yields CASNRVENYGYTF.